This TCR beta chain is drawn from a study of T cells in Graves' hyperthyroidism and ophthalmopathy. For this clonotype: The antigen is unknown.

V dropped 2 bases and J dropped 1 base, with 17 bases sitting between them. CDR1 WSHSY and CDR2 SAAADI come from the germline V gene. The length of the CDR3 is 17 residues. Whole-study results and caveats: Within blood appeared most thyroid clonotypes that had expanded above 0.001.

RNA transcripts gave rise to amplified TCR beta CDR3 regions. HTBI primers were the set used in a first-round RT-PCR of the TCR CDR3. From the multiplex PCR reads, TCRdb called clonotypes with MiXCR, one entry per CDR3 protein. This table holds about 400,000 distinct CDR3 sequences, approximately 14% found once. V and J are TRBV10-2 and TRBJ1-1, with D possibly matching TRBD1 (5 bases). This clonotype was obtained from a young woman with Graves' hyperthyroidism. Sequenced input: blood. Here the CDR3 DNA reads TGCGCCAGCAGTGAGATTATCGGGTCACAGGCGAACACTGAAGCTTTCTTT. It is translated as CASSEIIGSQANTEAFF.